The 20 T cell receptor beta chains given below trace back to one sample, sequenced in a study of control samples from healthy donors and cancer patients. Produced via immunoSEQ multiplex PCR; TCRdb's table is partial and in-frame only. The profile shows 200,000 or so clones, around 94% of them singletons. Material: blood. The source of these receptors is a man in his fifties in good health.

The CDR3 spells CAWGGGTGLRAGANVLTF. CDR3 in DNA: TGTGCCTGGGGTGGGGGGACAGGGCTCAGGGCTGGGGCCAACGTCCTGACTTTC. The chain has TRBV30 and TRBJ2-6; 9 bases are shared with TRBD1. CDR3 size: 18 residues. Trimming at V came to 5 bases and at J to 2 bases, leaving 13 bases not matched to a gene. Germline V gene data show CDR1 as GTSNPN and CDR2 as SVGIG (reference sequence).

This clone was detected once. The V and J genes are TRBV10-3 and TRBJ1-1, with 7 bases lining up with TRBD1. Germline V lookup: CDR1 ENHRY, CDR2 SYGVKD. The CDR3 sequence is 14 residues long. J gave up 3 bases and V 5 bases, and 6 bases lay outside the gene matches. The CDR3 region has the DNA TGTGCCATCAGTAAGGGCAGGGGGGACACTGAAGCTTTCTTT. Translation: CAISKGRGDTEAFF.

The chain joins TRBV2 to TRBJ1-2; tentatively, D is TRBD1 (5 bases). The V gene lost 6 bases and the J gene lost 4 bases, with 15 bases spanning the gap. This CDR3 contains 14 residues. Germline CDR1 and CDR2: SNHLY and FYNNEI. DNA for the CDR3: TGTGCCAGCAGCCGGGACGGACCTTCCTATGGCTACACCTTC. Translated: CASSRDGPSYGYTF. Variable domain in full (rest from reference TRBV2 and TRBJ1-2): EPEVTQTPSHQVTQMGQEVILRCVPISNHLYFYWYRQILGQKVEFLVSFYNNEISEKSEIFDDQFSVERPDGSNFTLKIRSTKLEDSAMYFCASSRDGPSYGYTFGSGTRLTVV.

This chain joins TRBV7-9 and TRBJ2-7; D uncertain. This CDR3 contains 12 residues. CDR1 SEHNR and CDR2 FQNEAQ come from the germline V gene (reference sequence). V lost 4 bases to trimming and J lost 3 bases, with 7 bases between them. The CDR3 spells CASSSSGYEQYF. For the CDR3, the DNA is TGTGCCAGCAGCTCGTCGGGCTACGAGCAGTACTTC.

This chain connects TRBV5-1 to TRBJ1-2; a weak D match, TRBD1 (6 bases). Per germline, CDR1 SGHRS and CDR2 YFSETQ. The length of the CDR3 is 15 residues. V lost 0 bases to trimming and J lost 4 bases, with 13 bases between them. CDR3 DNA: TGCGCCAGCAGCTTGGGGACCGGGACACCCTATGGCTACACCTTC. Its translation is CASSLGTGTPYGYTF.

The chain joins TRBV19 to TRBJ2-1, with 10 bases that match TRBD2. This CDR3 contains 16 residues. CDR1 and CDR2 (germline): LNHDA, SQIVND (reference sequence). After removal of 7 bases from V and 2 bases from J, the junction contained 8 bases not matched to a gene. The CDR3 DNA sequence: TGTGCCAGTATGGGATTTACTAGCGGGGCCTACAATGAGCAGTTCTTC. Protein sequence: CASMGFTSGAYNEQFF.

This clone has a single count. The CDR3 nucleotides are TGTGCCAGCAGTTTTAACACTGAAGCTTTCTTT. It yields the protein CASSFNTEAFF. The V call is TRBV12-3 or TRBV12-4, the J call TRBJ1-1; D uncertain. This CDR3 has 11 residues. Trimming stripped 3 bases from V and 2 bases from J, with 1 base between.

The chain couples TRBV5-6 to TRBJ1-4; possibly TRBD1 for D (5 bases). V lost 3 bases to trimming and J lost 3 bases, with 12 bases between them. Germline CDR1 reads SGHDT; CDR2 reads YYEEEE. The CDR3 has 15 residues. CDR3 sequence (DNA): TGTGCCAGCAGCTCCCAGGGCTCCGCTAATGAAAAACTGTTTTTT. This sequence encodes CASSSQGSANEKLFF.

The chain couples TRBV28 to TRBJ1-2; TRBD1 aligns across 12 bases. CDR3 length equals 15 residues. The J segment lost 8 bases and the V segment lost 5 bases, leaving 9 bases of the junction unmatched. Per the germline V gene, CDR1 is MDHEN and CDR2 is SYDVKM. CDR3 in amino acids: CASSLPGQGARGYTF. Written as DNA, the CDR3 is TGTGCCAGCAGTCTACCGGGACAGGGGGCGCGGGGCTACACCTTC.

The CDR3 reads CASSPRQEVTEAFF. The CDR3, as DNA: TGTGCCAGCTCACCCCGACAGGAGGTCACTGAAGCTTTCTTT. The chain uses TRBV18 and TRBJ1-1, with TRBD1 as a possible D gene (6 bases). The V end was cut by 3 bases, the J end by 4 bases, with 12 bases between. Germline V gene lookup returns CDR1 KGHSH and CDR2 LQKENI. CDR3 length: 14 amino acids.

The rearrangement uses TRBV29-1 and TRBJ2-3; D is possibly TRBD2 (5 bases). The CDR3 sequence is 13 residues long. V shed 6 bases and J shed 2 bases, with 12 bases lying between them. Germline CDR1 SQVTM, CDR2 ANQGSEA. In nucleotides, the CDR3 is TGCAGCGTACTGGGAGACATCACAGATACGCAGTATTTT. Its protein is CSVLGDITDTQYF.

The chain has TRBV12-3 or TRBV12-4 and TRBJ1-5; D call uncertain. This CDR3 contains 13 residues. V shed 3 bases and J shed 5 bases, with 8 bases lying between them. The CDR3 loop is CASSFEGDQPQHF. The CDR3 nucleotides read TGTGCCAGCAGTTTCGAGGGAGATCAGCCCCAGCATTTT.

The V gene is TRBV11-3, the J gene TRBJ1-5; D not resolved. Trimming left V 5 bases short and J 5 bases short, with 16 bases between. The CDR3 is 15 amino acids. Germline V CDR1 and CDR2: SGHNT, YENEEA. The CDR3 coding sequence is TGTGCCAGCAGCAAACCGGCGGGGTGCGATCAGCCCCAGCATTTT. It is translated as CASSKPAGCDQPQHF.

The chain recombines TRBV20-1 with TRBJ2-7; the D is unclear. The CDR3 length is 11 residues. The germline V gene encodes CDR1 DFQATT and CDR2 SNEGSKA (reference sequence). V lost 3 bases and J 2 bases, leaving 5 bases between the germline ends. As DNA, the CDR3 is TGCAGTGCTAGGCACACCTACGAGCAGTACTTC. Amino acids: CSARHTYEQYF.

This chain joins TRBV24-1 and TRBJ1-1; D gene unclear. The CDR3 is 14 residues long. V was shortened by 7 bases and J by 0 bases, with 11 bases between the two germline ends. Germline V CDR1 and CDR2: KGHDR, SFDVKD. DNA of the CDR3: TGTGCCACCAGGATGACGGGGATGAACACTGAAGCTTTCTTT. Translating gives CATRMTGMNTEAFF.

This clone was detected once. V gene TRBV7-9 combines with J gene TRBJ2-3; 10 positions agree with TRBD2. The V segment lost 6 bases and the J segment 4 bases; nucleotides outside the gene matches: 16. The length of the CDR3 is 18 residues. Germline lookup yields CDR1 SEHNR and CDR2 FQNEAQ (reference sequence). The CDR3, as DNA: TGTGCCAGCAGATTGGGAGCGGGGGGGCCGGGTCGTCCAGATACGCAGTATTTT. Protein: CASRLGAGGPGRPDTQYF. The variable domain in full, with the rest retrieved from reference TRBV7-9 and TRBJ2-3, is DTGVSQNPRHKITKRGQNVTFRCDPISEHNRLYWYRQTLGQGPEFLTYFQNEAQLEKSRLLSDRFSAERPKGSFSTLEIQRTEQGDSAMYLCASRLGAGGPGRPDTQYFGPGTRLTVL.

This CDR3 is CASSLADNYGYTF. The CDR3 DNA is TGTGCCAGCAGCTTAGCAGACAACTATGGCTACACCTTC. The chain uses TRBV7-9 and TRBJ1-2; D not certain. The germline V gene encodes CDR1 SEHNR and CDR2 FQNEAQ (reference sequence). This CDR3 has 13 amino acids. V was pared by 0 bases and J by 2 bases, with 4 bases between.

The rearrangement links TRBV6-5 to TRBJ1-5; D possibly corresponds to TRBD1 (5 bases). Trimming pared 5 bases from V and 7 bases from J, leaving 15 bases between. CDR3 length: 14 amino acids. Looked up from germline, CDR1 is MNHEY and CDR2 is SVGAGI. CDR3 nucleotide sequence: TGTGCCAGCAGTCGAGGCGTAGGGGAACAGCCCCAGCATTTT. This gives the protein CASSRGVGEQPQHF.

The chain couples TRBV6-5 to TRBJ2-1; D may match TRBD1 or TRBD2 (5 bases each). Germline V gene sequence: CDR1 MNHEY, CDR2 SVGAGI. The CDR3 runs 14 residues. Trimming left V 8 bases short and J 0 bases short, with 11 bases between. The chain's CDR3 is CASGRDGSYNEQFF. In nucleotides, the CDR3 is TGTGCCAGCGGTCGGGACGGCTCCTACAATGAGCAGTTCTTC.

This chain connects TRBV5-6 to TRBJ2-7, with 8 bases that match TRBD1. Per the germline V gene, CDR1 is SGHDT and CDR2 is YYEEEE. V trimming: 0 bases; J trimming: 2 bases; junction bases outside the gene matches: 7. This CDR3 has 16 residues. In DNA, the CDR3 is TGTGCCAGCAGCTTGGCCGGAAGACAGGGGCCCTACGAGCAGTACGTC. Translation gives CASSLAGRQGPYEQYV.